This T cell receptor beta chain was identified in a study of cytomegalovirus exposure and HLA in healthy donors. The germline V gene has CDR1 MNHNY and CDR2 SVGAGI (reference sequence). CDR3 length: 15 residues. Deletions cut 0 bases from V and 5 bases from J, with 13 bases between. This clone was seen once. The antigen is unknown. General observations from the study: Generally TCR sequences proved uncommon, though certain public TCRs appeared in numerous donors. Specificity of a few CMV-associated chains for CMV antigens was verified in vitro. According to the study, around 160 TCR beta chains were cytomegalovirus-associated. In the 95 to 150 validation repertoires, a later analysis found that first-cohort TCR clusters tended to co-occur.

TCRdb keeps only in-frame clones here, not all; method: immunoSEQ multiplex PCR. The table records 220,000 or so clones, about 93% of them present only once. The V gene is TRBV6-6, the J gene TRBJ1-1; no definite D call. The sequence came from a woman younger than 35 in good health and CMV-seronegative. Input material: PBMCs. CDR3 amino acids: CASSYSNPRGTEAFF. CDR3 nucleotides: TGTGCCAGCAGTTACTCAAACCCGCGGGGTACTGAAGCTTTCTTT.